The entry that follows covers one T cell receptor (beta chain) sequence. Its cognate antigen has yet to be identified. There are no base qualities to consult, and no much larger clone falls within one base. The cohort consisted of 666 healthy bone marrow donors. Cohort members were all nominally healthy when sampled, although unrecorded immune exposures were likely present. The donor tested CMV seronegative and was one of the 352 seronegative cohort members. A peripheral blood sample was collected from each donor, and TCR beta sequencing was performed on peripheral blood mononuclear cells. The Qiagen DNeasy Blood Extraction Kit was used to extract genomic DNA from the blood cell samples. Libraries were built with the immunoSEQ multiplex PCR assay. For the multiplex PCR, a mixture combining 60 forward primers for TCR Vbeta segments and 13 reverse primers for TCR Jbeta segments was used. A multiplex PCR assay on genomic DNA amplified the CDR3 region of rearranged TCR beta genes. The amplified TCR beta libraries were sequenced on the Illumina HiSeq System as 87-base-pair reads. The original pipeline was this. A later analysis tallied roughly 80 million unique TCR beta chains across the approximately 670 repertoires, and about 10 million of those chains were shared by two or more donors. A nearest-neighbor algorithm error-corrected the raw reads and collapsed the reads into unique sequences, merging closely related sequences to remove PCR and sequencing errors. Alignment of CDR3 sequences to IMGT reference sequences was used to assign V, D and J gene segments. Each retained sequence needed at least a six-nucleotide match to both a V gene segment and a J gene segment. A rearrangement counted as productive if the CDR3 had no stop codons and remained in frame with V and J, and every other rearrangement counted as non-productive. CDR3 was defined according to IMGT convention as the region running from the second conserved V-encoded cysteine to the conserved J-encoded phenylalanine. The earlier analysis of approximately 590 of the donors excluded any sequence lacking an unambiguous match to a single V gene segment. An earlier analysis of around 600 of the donors classified V segments as functional when productive rearrangements were above 56.7% and as segregating when the standard deviation between donors was above 5%. To diagnose cytomegalovirus status from the catalog of TCR beta chain sequences, a statistical classification framework was built. A later analysis assigned V and J genes by comparing TCR nucleotide sequences with IMGT/GENE-DB human TR gene sequences. Using the TCRdist pipeline, a later analysis assigned CDR3 sequences along with most-parsimonious VDJ recombination scenarios. In a later analysis, each TCR beta chain was defined by its CDR3 amino acid sequence together with its V-gene family, and reads lacking a unique V-gene family were excluded. As a way to deal with suspected cross-contamination and a sequencing artifact, a later analysis dropped over 550 nucleotide sequences that were highly shared and had low generation probability. In a later analysis, a clonal expansion index for each public chain was calculated from normalized within-repertoire ranks of inferred template counts. In a later analysis, generation probabilities were computed using a VDJ recombination model fitted to out-of-frame rearrangements, and the results were checked against IGoR. In a later analysis, TCR-TCR, TCR-HLA and TCR-CMV co-occurrence was scored with hypergeometric tests, and a repertoire-size bias correction was applied to TCR pairs. False discovery rates were estimated in a later analysis by permuting HLA or CMV assignments 20 times. A later analysis grouped co-occurring TCRs with DBSCAN, adding TCRdist sequence similarity when clustering within HLA-allele-positive subsets. Co-occurrence clustering excluded repertoires with fewer than 30,000 or more than 120,000 public chains, plus five with anomalous nucleotide sharing. TCRdb provides this immuneACCESS table in a form limited to in-frame rearrangements. Some clones are lacking; in checked studies, under half of them reflect an unresolved V gene, and why the rest are absent is not known. D and trimming come from the DNA, and the V and J calls and clone size come from that table. The sample yields over 130,000 clones; around 70% were counted once. Clones ranked in the top ten supply approximately 1.6% of the sample.

From cysteine to phenylalanine, the CDR3 is 12 amino acids long. Only the CDR3 DNA stays, 36 bases, in frame from base 1. V is clipped by 7 bases and J by 7 bases, and the sequence between their germline boundaries is 14 bases long. CDR1 and CDR2, looked up from the germline V gene, are MNHNS and SASEGT. This specimen belongs to a study of cytomegalovirus exposure and HLA in healthy donors (dated by TCRdb to 2016 to 2017). Regarding the research as a whole: According to an earlier analysis of several hundred of the donors, some 170 million T cells yielded 90 million to 130 million unique TCR beta sequences and roughly 280 Gb of sequence data. Donor age, sex, ethnicity and CMV serostatus were collected together with the repertoire data. Among roughly 400 genotyped donors of the cohort, an average of roughly 230,000 unique TCR beta nucleotide sequences was sequenced per donor, of which 15% to 20% were non-productive. The study profiled the T cell repertoires of hundreds of subjects by immunosequencing and related them to cytomegalovirus serostatus. In the later analysis, no new phenotypic data were used to find candidate immune exposures; instead, reliance was placed on TCR beta sequences and their occurrence across donors. Several DR-DQ haplotypes were treated as single units for association and clustering because of strong linkage in the cohort. The study aimed to test whether cataloging public T cell receptors could reveal signatures of past pathogen exposure. Roughly 300 gigabases of sequencing data and around 87 million unique TCR sequences were included in an early release covering under 650 HLA-typed donors. Class I and class II HLA loci were covered by the typing at four-digit resolution. To decide whether each TCR beta V gene segment behaved as functional or pseudogenic, an earlier analysis of some 580 of the donors relied on high-throughput TCR beta sequencing. The number of typed donors differed by locus: roughly 629-640 for A, B, C, DRB1 and DQB1; 522 for DQA1; approximately 610 for DPA1; and 400 to 480 for DPB1. Of the approximately 400 genotyped donors, 70% to 90% were placed in the genetic ancestry cluster associated with self-reported Caucasian donors. Genome-wide SNP genotypes for about 65% of the 666 donors were used in a later genetic analysis, which treated that subset as a discovery cohort. The study combined high-throughput TCR immunosequencing, statistical association of individual TCRs with disease status, and machine learning to predict cytomegalovirus infection status. Besides the first cohort of hundreds of subjects, a separate validation cohort made up of 120 or so different subjects was used. To study patterns of TCR occurrence, a later analysis re-analyzed previously published TCR beta repertoires from around 670 donors and added high-resolution HLA genotyping. Every discovery cohort repertoire had been produced on one sequencing platform. Overall study results and their limits: A cluster of highly shared sequence variants was judged likely to represent a technical artifact of the sequencing pipeline. In the study, about 150 TCR beta chains were listed as associated with cytomegalovirus. In a later analysis, HLA-associated TCR beta chains showed more clonal expansion and lower generation probabilities than non-associated chains that were equally common. According to a later analysis, most CMV-associated TCR beta chains appeared to be HLA-restricted, and the HLA associations seemed to be driven largely by CMV exposure. While some public TCRs were present in many individuals, most TCR sequences turned up only very rarely across donors. Specific HLA alleles were associated with 16,951 TCR beta sequences at a false discovery rate of 0.05 in a later analysis. According to a later analysis, TCR association rates differed among HLA loci, with DRB1 alleles showing the most associated TCRs and HLA-C alleles showing the fewest. A further reported finding was that TCR beta sequences accurately predicted the HLA-A and HLA-B alleles for most subjects in the first cohort. Because counts were too low, seventeen rarely observed V segments, including chromosome 9 orphons, were left out of the earlier analysis of over 550 of the donors. V-gene and J-gene trimming of TCR beta chains was associated with a missense DCLRE1C variant in a later genetic analysis, and the association was replicated in an independent cohort. Three of the identified cytomegalovirus-associated TCR beta chains were confirmed in vitro to be specific for cytomegalovirus antigens. According to a later genetic analysis, donors in an Asian-associated ancestry cluster had fewer N-insertions in productive TCRs than the approximately 700-donor mean. An earlier analysis of approximately 600 of the donors showed that most TCR beta V segments appeared in productive rearrangements either about 87% or about 30% of the time, which broadly matched IMGT annotations. In a later analysis, several top co-occurrence clusters were reported to appear linked to parvovirus B19, influenza, CMV and Epstein-Barr virus. In this cohort, only TCR beta chains were sequenced, and detectable features were limited by the absence of alpha or paired-chain data. The authors suggested that the approach could potentially be generalized to other disease states and immunological phenotypes. Sequencing depth was assumed to be roughly uniform across donors in the presence/absence analyses, though that assumption may not hold. Immune exposure information for the cohort was limited to CMV serostatus. The classifier was reported to diagnose cytomegalovirus status with high specificity and sensitivity in both the original and validation cohorts. Because HLA typing was missing for some donors at each locus, association tests included only the typed subset. Linkage disequilibrium might explain the correlated functional status among segregating V segments, but an unknown experimental factor could not be ruled out. Some IMGT-functional V segments, including TRBV6-2 and TRBV6-3, could not be distinguished by the 87-base-pair reads and were therefore excluded. When HLA alleles, especially DR and DQ, strongly co-occurred, TCR associations were difficult to assign to individual alleles.

The TCR sequence derives from a woman in her twenties or thirties in good health and CMV-seronegative. The material sequenced was PBMCs. The V and J segments used are TRBV6-1 and TRBJ2-7, and TRBD1 may be the D gene, going by 6 matching bases. The base sequence is TGTGCCAGCAACCCCGGGACACCAGAGCAGTACTTC. This is translated as CASNPGTPEQYF.